The entry below gives a single TCR beta chain sequence along with its context. In germline, CDR1 is SGHKS, CDR2 YYEKEE (reference sequence). The CDR3 consists of 14 residues. Trimming removed 3 bases from V and 1 base from J, with 9 bases in between. These data are taken from a study of blood T cells in healthy people across ages. Study-wide background: Template switching recovered approximately one barcoded beta molecule for every two T cells.

The donors, all healthy, were Caucasians living in Russia, aged about 6 to 100. Per individual sample, total RNA of at least 6 micrograms was extracted. Primed by a sample-barcoded 5' primer and a J-beta primer mix, a second PCR proceeded for about 7 to 12 cycles. Every cDNA was tagged by a template-switch adaptor with 12 random nucleotides. TCRdb re-called the 5' RACE reads through MiXCR, storing one row per CDR3 protein. The repertoire includes around 800,000 distinct CDR3 sequences, under 45% of them detected once, and 15% to 25% sits in the top ten. The receptor was derived from a man aged 55-75 years in good health. The sample comprised blood. The V gene is TRBV5-5, the J gene TRBJ2-3; D perhaps matches TRBD1 (6 bases). CDR3 amino acids: CASSWDIRTDTQYF. In nucleotides, the CDR3 is TGTGCCAGCAGCTGGGACATTCGCACAGATACGCAGTATTTT.